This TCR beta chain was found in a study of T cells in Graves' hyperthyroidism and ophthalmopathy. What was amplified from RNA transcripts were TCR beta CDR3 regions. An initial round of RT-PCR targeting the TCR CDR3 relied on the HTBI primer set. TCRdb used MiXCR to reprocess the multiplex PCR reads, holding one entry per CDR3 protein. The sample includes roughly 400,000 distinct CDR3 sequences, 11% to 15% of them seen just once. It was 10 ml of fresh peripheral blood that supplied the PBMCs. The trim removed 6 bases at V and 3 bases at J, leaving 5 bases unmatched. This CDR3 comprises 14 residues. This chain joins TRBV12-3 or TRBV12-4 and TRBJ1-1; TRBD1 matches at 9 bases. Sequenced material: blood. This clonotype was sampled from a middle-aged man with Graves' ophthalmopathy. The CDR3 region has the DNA TGTGCCAGCAGCCAGGGACAGGGATACACTGAAGCTTTCTTT. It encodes CASSQGQGYTEAFF.